The entry that follows covers one T cell receptor (beta chain) sequence. The antigen it recognizes is unknown. One base away there is no much larger clone; base qualities are not given. This sample includes further DNA sequences coding for the same CDR3. The record originates from a study of cytomegalovirus exposure and HLA in healthy donors (dated by TCRdb to about 2017). Background on the whole study: According to an earlier analysis of a few hundred of the donors, about 179 million T cells yielded 100 million or so unique TCR beta sequences and 276 Gb of sequence data. The study aimed to test whether signatures of past pathogen exposure could be identified by cataloging public T cell receptors. The number of typed donors differed by locus: about 620-640 for A, B, C, DRB1 and DQB1; 522 for DQA1; some 610 for DPA1; and roughly 470 for DPB1. To predict cytomegalovirus infection status, the study brought together high-throughput TCR immunosequencing, statistical association of individual TCRs with disease status, and machine learning. Of the roughly 390 genotyped donors, roughly 85% fell in the genetic ancestry cluster associated with self-reported Caucasian donors. A later analysis re-examined previously published TCR beta repertoires from about 670 donors and added high-resolution HLA genotyping to investigate patterns of TCR occurrence. Using immunosequencing, the study profiled T cell repertoires from fewer than 850 subjects and related those repertoires to cytomegalovirus serostatus. Across roughly 420 genotyped donors of the cohort, an average of about 240,000 unique TCR beta nucleotide sequences per donor were sequenced, and roughly a sixth of those sequences were non-productive. Both class I and class II loci were covered by HLA typing, at four-digit resolution. All discovery cohort repertoires had been generated on a single sequencing platform. Donor age, sex, ethnicity and CMV serostatus were compiled together with the repertoire data. A later genetic analysis took genome-wide SNP genotypes for about 60% of the roughly 670 donors and used that subset as a discovery cohort. An early release covering more than 500 HLA-typed donors comprised about 300 gigabases of sequencing data and about 90 million unique TCR sequences. In addition to the first cohort of roughly 700 subjects, a separate validation cohort of 120 different subjects was used. An earlier analysis of some 500 of the donors used high-throughput TCR beta sequencing to judge whether each TCR beta V gene segment behaved as functional or pseudogenic. Four to six DR-DQ haplotypes were handled as single units for association and clustering because linkage in the cohort was strong. In the later analysis, no new phenotypic data were used to find candidate immune exposures; instead, reliance was placed on TCR beta sequences and their occurrence across donors. The paper's findings and limits, for the study overall: HLA typing was unavailable for some donors at each locus, so association tests used only the typed subset. Presence/absence analyses assumed roughly uniform sequencing depth across donors, an assumption that may not hold. It was suggested by the authors that the approach could potentially be generalized to other disease states and immunological phenotypes. In a later analysis, HLA-associated TCR beta chains were found to be more clonally expanded and to have lower generation probabilities than equally common non-associated chains. In both the original and validation cohorts, the classifier was reported to diagnose cytomegalovirus status with high specificity and sensitivity. A further reported finding was that TCR beta sequences accurately predicted the HLA-A and HLA-B alleles for most subjects in the first cohort. A cluster of highly shared sequence variants was judged likely to be a technical artifact of the sequencing pipeline. A few of the identified cytomegalovirus-associated TCR beta chains were confirmed in vitro to be specific for cytomegalovirus antigens. A later analysis found that most CMV-associated TCR beta chains appeared HLA-restricted, with HLA associations seemingly driven largely by CMV exposure. Linkage disequilibrium might explain the correlated functional status among segregating V segments, but an unknown experimental factor could not be ruled out. The study listed 150 to 200 TCR beta chains as associated with cytomegalovirus. Broadly in line with IMGT annotations, most TCR beta V segments showed up in productive rearrangements about 87% or about 30% of the time in an earlier analysis of several hundred of the donors. The earlier analysis of nearly 600 of the donors excluded roughly 17 rarely observed V segments, including chromosome 9 orphons, because counts were too low. When HLA alleles, especially DR and DQ, strongly co-occurred, TCR associations were difficult to assign to individual alleles. In this cohort, only TCR beta chains were sequenced, and detectable features were limited by the absence of alpha or paired-chain data. CMV serostatus was the only immune exposure information available for the cohort. Across donors, most TCR sequences were observed very rarely, whereas some public TCRs were present in many individuals. A later genetic analysis associated a missense DCLRE1C variant with V-gene and J-gene trimming of TCR beta chains, and an independent cohort replicated the association. Because the 87-base-pair reads could not distinguish some IMGT-functional V segments, including TRBV6-2 and TRBV6-3, those segments were excluded. A later analysis associated 16,951 TCR beta sequences with specific HLA alleles at a false discovery rate of 0.05. According to a later genetic analysis, donors in an Asian-associated ancestry cluster had fewer N-insertions in productive TCRs than the roughly 700-donor mean. A later analysis found that TCR association rates varied across HLA loci, with DRB1 alleles showing the most associated TCRs and HLA-C alleles the fewest. Several of the top co-occurrence clusters appeared to be linked to parvovirus B19, influenza, CMV and Epstein-Barr virus, according to a later analysis.

In total, approximately 700 healthy bone marrow donors made up the cohort. At the time of sampling, all cohort members were nominally healthy, though unrecorded immune exposures were likely present. The donor was CMV seropositive and belonged to the group of around 300 seropositive cohort members. A peripheral blood sample was collected from each donor, and TCR beta sequencing was performed on peripheral blood mononuclear cells. The Qiagen DNeasy Blood Extraction Kit was used to extract genomic DNA from the blood cell samples. Library prep was done by the immunoSEQ multiplex PCR assay. For the multiplex PCR, a mixture combining 60 forward primers for TCR Vbeta segments and 13 reverse primers for TCR Jbeta segments was used. A multiplex PCR assay on genomic DNA amplified the CDR3 region of rearranged TCR beta genes. The amplified TCR beta libraries were sequenced on the Illumina HiSeq System as 87-base-pair reads. Regarding the original processing steps: A later analysis counted about 80 million unique TCR beta chains across the 666 repertoires, and around 12 million of these chains were shared by at least two donors. A nearest-neighbor algorithm error-corrected the raw reads and collapsed the reads into unique sequences, merging closely related sequences to remove PCR and sequencing errors. V, D and J gene segments were assigned by aligning CDR3 sequences to IMGT reference sequences. For a sequence to be retained, at least a six-nucleotide match to both a V gene segment and a J gene segment was required. Rearrangements were classified as productive when the CDR3 lacked stop codons and remained in frame with V and J, and all other rearrangements were classified as non-productive. CDR3 was defined by IMGT convention, running from the second conserved V-encoded cysteine to the conserved J-encoded phenylalanine. In an earlier analysis of roughly 580 of the donors, sequences lacking an unambiguous match to a single V gene segment were excluded. In an earlier analysis of 587 of the donors, a V segment was called functional when productive rearrangements were above 56.7%, and segregating when the standard deviation between donors exceeded 5%. To diagnose cytomegalovirus status from the catalog of TCR beta chain sequences, a statistical classification framework was built. In a later analysis, V and J genes were assigned by comparing TCR nucleotide sequences against IMGT/GENE-DB human TR gene sequences. Using the TCRdist pipeline, a later analysis assigned CDR3 sequences along with most-parsimonious VDJ recombination scenarios. In a later analysis, each TCR beta chain was defined by its CDR3 amino acid sequence together with its V-gene family, and reads without a unique V-gene family were excluded. In a later analysis, a few hundred highly shared, low-generation-probability nucleotide sequences were removed to address suspected cross-contamination and a sequencing artifact. A later analysis calculated a clonal expansion index for each public chain from normalized within-repertoire ranks of inferred template counts. A later analysis computed generation probabilities with a VDJ recombination model fitted to out-of-frame rearrangements, and checked the results against IGoR. In a later analysis, TCR-TCR, TCR-HLA and TCR-CMV co-occurrence was scored with hypergeometric tests, and a repertoire-size bias correction was applied to TCR pairs. In a later analysis, false discovery rates were estimated by permuting HLA or CMV assignments 20 times. In a later analysis, co-occurring TCRs were grouped using DBSCAN, and TCRdist sequence similarity was added for clustering within HLA-allele-positive subsets. Co-occurrence clustering excluded repertoires with fewer than 30,000 or more than 120,000 public chains, plus five with anomalous nucleotide sharing. The source is immuneACCESS, and TCRdb retained only in-frame sequences with V and J called. Part of the clones is not carried over; for the studies checked, unresolved V genes explain less than half of this, and the remainder is unexplained. That table furnishes V, J and clone size, whereas the DNA furnished D and trimming. The sample table holds under 200,000 clones, of which roughly three quarters were seen once. The ten most abundant clones make up roughly 9.7% of the sample.

CDR1 SGHRS and CDR2 YFSETQ were looked up in the germline V gene. The junction carries 10 bases between V and J, which are trimmed by 0 bases and 4 bases respectively. From the cysteine up to the phenylalanine, the CDR3 has a length of 15 residues. Just CDR3 DNA is preserved here, 45 bases in frame from base 1. The origin of this receptor is a man aged 18 to 30 in good health and CMV-seropositive. Sequencing was performed on PBMCs. The sequence is built from TRBV5-1 and TRBJ2-2; a tentative D match to TRBD1 spans 5 bases. For the CDR3, the sequence is CASSLGQGGTGELFF. The sequence in DNA is TGCGCCAGCAGCTTGGGTCAGGGCGGCACCGGGGAGCTGTTTTTT.